These 25 T cell receptor beta chains share one sample of origin, sequenced in a study of siplizumab effects on memory and regulatory T cells. Measured with immunoSEQ multiplex PCR; TCRdb has only the in-frame clones, and not every one. Of around 100,000 clones in the sample, more than 90% were seen once. Sequenced: CD4+ T cells sorted from blood. These receptors were obtained from a human donor in good health.

This clone was recorded once. The rearrangement links TRBV5-4 to TRBJ2-3; D unclear. Germline V CDR1 and CDR2: SGHNT, YYREEE (reference sequence). The CDR3 is 16 residues long. V was shortened by 0 bases and J by 0 bases, with 11 bases between the two germline ends. The CDR3 nucleotides are TGTGCCAGCAGCTTGGGAGACGGGCTAAGCACAGATACGCAGTATTTT. This gives the protein CASSLGDGLSTDTQYF.

The CDR3 nucleotides are TGTGCCAGCAGTTACCGGACTAGCGGGGGCACAGATACGCAGTATTTT. Translation gives CASSYRTSGGTDTQYF. The V gene is TRBV6-5, the J gene TRBJ2-3, with TRBD2 matching 12 bases. CDR1 is MNHEY and CDR2 is SVGAGI in the germline V gene. After removal of 2 bases from V and 1 base from J, the junction contained 1 base not matched to a gene. The CDR3 has 16 residues.

Written as DNA, the CDR3 is TGTGCCATCAGTGTATCGGGGGGGCCTAGCACAGATACGCAGTATTTT. As protein: CAISVSGGPSTDTQYF. The genes are TRBV10-3 and TRBJ2-3, with 8 bases matching TRBD2. The ends lost 4 bases at V and 0 bases at J; junction bases unmatched: 6. CDR1 is ENHRY and CDR2 is SYGVKD in the germline V gene. The CDR3 is 16 amino acids.

This chain's CDR3 is CASSVGNMNTEAFF. The CDR3, as DNA: TGTGCCAGCAGCGTAGGCAACATGAACACTGAAGCTTTCTTT. The gene calls are TRBV9 and TRBJ1-1; D is undetermined. Trimming left V 0 bases short and J 0 bases short, with 6 bases between. CDR1 and CDR2 from the germline V gene are SGDLS and YYNGEE. CDR3 size: 14 residues.

This chain uses TRBV27 with TRBJ1-4; 7 bases fit TRBD1. From germline, CDR1 is MNHEY and CDR2 SMNVEV (reference sequence). CDR3 size: 16 residues. V lost 6 bases and J lost 3; bases outside the gene matches: 10. CDR3 sequence: CASRPLGTAPNEKLFF. Written as DNA, the CDR3 is TGTGCCAGCAGACCGCTCGGGACAGCCCCTAATGAAAAACTGTTTTTT.

This rearrangement joins TRBV30 to TRBJ1-5; 7 bases line up with TRBD1. The CDR3 is 15 residues long. Germline CDR1 is GTSNPN and CDR2 is SVGIG (reference sequence). V lost 1 base, J lost 7 bases, and 10 bases stayed unmatched. CDR3 DNA: TGTGCCTGGAGTGCGGAGGGGGCGCCTTGGCAGCCCCAGCATTTT. Protein product: CAWSAEGAPWQPQHF.

The rearrangement joins TRBV5-1 to TRBJ1-4; weak D call: TRBD1 (6 bases). There are 15 residues in the CDR3. Trimming removed 0 bases at V and 6 bases at J, with 12 bases between. Germline V gene sequence: CDR1 SGHRS, CDR2 YFSETQ. CDR3 coding DNA: TGCGCCAGCAGCTTGGGGACAGAAGTTTATGAAAAACTGTTTTTT. Its translation: CASSLGTEVYEKLFF.

This chain connects TRBV7-9 to TRBJ2-7; D unresolved. The CDR3 length is 12 residues. V was shortened by 1 base and J by 6 bases, with 7 bases between the two germline ends. The germline V gene has CDR1 SEHNR and CDR2 FQNEAQ (reference sequence). The CDR3 bases are TGTGCCAGCAGCTTAGAGAGGATCGAGCAGTACTTC. This sequence encodes CASSLERIEQYF.

The chain employs TRBV18 and TRBJ2-7; 7 nucleotides line up with TRBD1. CDR3 length: 14 residues. Trimming at V came to 5 bases and at J to 3 bases, leaving 7 bases not matched to a gene. The germline V gene encodes CDR1 KGHSH and CDR2 LQKENI. The CDR3 DNA follows: TGTGCCAGCTCATTCCAGACAGGGAACTACGAGCAGTACTTC. This encodes CASSFQTGNYEQYF.

The V call is TRBV2, the J call TRBJ2-7, with a tentative D call TRBD1 (6 bases). Trimming removed 1 base at V and 2 bases at J, with 6 bases between. The CDR3 sequence is 13 residues long. Looked up from germline, CDR1 is SNHLY and CDR2 is FYNNEI. The CDR3 reads CASSEEGAYEQYF. The CDR3 DNA sequence: TGTGCCAGCAGTGAAGAGGGGGCCTACGAGCAGTACTTC.

The chain is built from TRBV12-2 and TRBJ2-5; the table's D call TRBD1 went unverified against the DNA. TRBV12-2 is a listed pseudogene. The CDR3 is 13 amino acids. CDR3 residues: CASRLARGQFPYF. The CDR3 region has the DNA TGTGCAAGTCGCTTAGCGAGGGGACAGTTTCCCTACTTC.

This clone occurred a few times. The chain is built from TRBV6-6 and TRBJ1-4, with 11 bases identical to TRBD1. Trimming at V came to 7 bases and at J to 6 bases, leaving 7 bases not matched to a gene. The CDR3 spans 15 residues. Germline V gene sequence: CDR1 MNHNY, CDR2 SVGAGI (reference sequence). CDR3 residues: CASISGQGAYEKLFF. The CDR3 DNA is TGTGCCAGCATCTCCGGACAGGGGGCTTATGAAAAACTGTTTTTT.

This clone has only one observation. V is TRBV28 and J is TRBJ2-3; 9 nucleotides line up with TRBD2. Germline-derived CDR1 and CDR2 are MDHEN and SYDVKM. This CDR3 comprises 16 residues. With 3 bases clipped from V and 7 bases from J, the junction kept 11 bases outside the gene matches. This CDR3 reads CASSLSSLAGTYTQYF. CDR3 sequence (DNA): TGTGCCAGCAGTTTGTCCAGCCTAGCGGGGACTTATACGCAGTATTTT.

The V gene is TRBV2, the J gene TRBJ1-2, with D hard to call. Trimming cost V 6 bases and J 3 bases, with 17 bases left between them. The CDR3 is made up of 15 amino acids. The germline V gene has CDR1 SNHLY and CDR2 FYNNEI. The chain's CDR3 is CASRIDRPSHYGYTF. DNA of the CDR3: TGTGCCAGCAGGATTGATCGACCGTCGCACTATGGCTACACCTTC.

The V call is TRBV2, the J call TRBJ1-2, with 10 bases that match TRBD1. The CDR3 runs 13 residues. J gave up 1 base and V 10 bases, and 3 bases lay outside the gene matches. Germline CDR1 and CDR2: SNHLY and FYNNEI. This chain's CDR3 is CANRDRGNYGYTF. The CDR3 DNA reads TGTGCCAACCGGGACAGGGGTAACTATGGCTACACCTTC.

On this clone: Within the sample, other DNA sequences also encode this same CDR3. The chain is built from TRBV9 and TRBJ2-1; D remains unclear. Trimming removed 1 base at V and 4 bases at J, with 9 bases between. This CDR3 comprises 14 residues. CDR1 and CDR2 (germline): SGDLS, YYNGEE. CDR3 nucleotide sequence: TGTGCCAGCAGCGTAACAGCTACGTACAATGAGCAGTTCTTC. Translation gives CASSVTATYNEQFF.

This CDR3 reads CASSLGRYEQYF. CDR3 coding DNA: TGTGCCAGCAGTTTAGGGCGCTACGAGCAGTACTTC. The gene calls are TRBV28 and TRBJ2-7; D is unclear. The CDR3 totals 12 residues. Germline lookup yields CDR1 MDHEN and CDR2 SYDVKM. V lost 2 bases to trimming and J lost 3 bases, with 5 bases between them.

The chain joins TRBV6-1 to TRBJ1-3; no reliable D call. The CDR3 contains 16 residues. Trimming took off 3 bases at V and 0 bases at J, with 12 bases between the two ends. Per germline, CDR1 MNHNS and CDR2 SASEGT. DNA for the CDR3: TGTGCCAGCAGTGAGCGGACGGAGAGCTCTGGAAACACCATATATTTT. This translates into CASSERTESSGNTIYF.

The chain combines TRBV4-2 with TRBJ2-7; tentative D call: TRBD1 (5 bases). CDR1 is LGHNA and CDR2 is YNFKEQ in the germline V gene. The CDR3 extends over 14 amino acids. V shed 0 bases and J shed 1 base, with 7 bases lying between them. The CDR3 is CASSQDRDSYEQYF. The CDR3 DNA reads as TGTGCCAGCAGCCAAGACAGGGATTCCTACGAGCAGTACTTC.

The V gene is TRBV28, the J gene TRBJ1-4; weak D call: TRBD1 (5 bases). Trimming removed 8 bases from V and 5 bases from J, with 9 bases in between. CDR3 size: 12 residues. Germline V CDR1 and CDR2: MDHEN, SYDVKM. CDR3: CASGGGNEKLFF. CDR3 DNA: TGTGCCAGCGGCGGGGGAAATGAAAAACTGTTTTTT.

This chain connects TRBV11-3 to TRBJ2-7; D possibly corresponds to TRBD1 (6 bases). Trimming cost V 6 bases and J 5 bases, with 11 bases left between them. Germline loops: CDR1 SGHNT, CDR2 YENEEA. The CDR3 loop spans 12 amino acids. The CDR3 bases are TGTGCCAGCAGTTTCACAGGGAACGAGCAGTACTTC. This sequence encodes CASSFTGNEQYF.

This chain connects TRBV27 to TRBJ1-2; maybe TRBD1 (5 bases). There are 13 residues in the CDR3. CDR1 and CDR2 (germline): MNHEY, SMNVEV (reference sequence). The V gene lost 8 bases and the J gene lost 8 bases, with 18 bases spanning the gap. The CDR3 DNA is TGTGCCAGCTCTTCGGCAGGGCAGGGCGGCTACACCTTC. The encoded protein is CASSSAGQGGYTF.

The chain recombines TRBV11-2 with TRBJ1-4; 9 positions agree with TRBD1. The CDR3 consists of 15 residues. After removal of 3 bases from V and 8 bases from J, the junction contained 7 bases not matched to a gene. The germline CDR1 and CDR2 sequences are SGHAT and FQNNGV. The CDR3 DNA reads as TGTGCCAGCAGCTTCGCCGGGACAGGGAGAGAAAAACTGTTTTTT. It encodes CASSFAGTGREKLFF.

CDR3 bases: TGTGCCAGCAGCTTATTCGGCGGGGAGGGGGAGACCCAGTACTTC. Translated: CASSLFGGEGETQYF. V gene TRBV7-2 combines with J gene TRBJ2-5, with 7 bases that match TRBD2. The germline V gene encodes CDR1 SGHTA and CDR2 FQGNSA. J was trimmed by 5 bases and V by 2 bases; bases with no gene match: 8. The length of the CDR3 is 15 residues.

This chain joins TRBV4-3 and TRBJ2-3; possibly TRBD1 for D (5 bases). Between the trimmed V and J ends, which lost 3 bases and 4 bases, there was a span of 14 bases. Germline CDR1 LGHNA, CDR2 YSLEER. The CDR3 loop spans 15 amino acids. This CDR3 is CASSHQREGADTQYF. CDR3 sequence (DNA): TGCGCCAGCAGCCACCAAAGAGAAGGGGCAGATACGCAGTATTTT.